This T cell receptor beta chain was captured in a study of cytomegalovirus exposure and HLA in healthy donors. Notes on this clone: The antigen remains undetermined.

Amplification used 60 Vbeta primers and 13 Jbeta primers. Sequenced by immunoSEQ multiplex PCR; TCRdb stores in-frame clones only, minus some. The sample has 200,000 or so clones; about 86% are singletons. Findings and caveats of the study: Some V segments, TRBV6-2 and TRBV6-3 among them, were indistinguishable and were therefore excluded. A link between a missense DCLRE1C variant and TCR beta V- and J-gene trimming emerged from a later analysis.

V lost 4 bases and J lost 5, with 15 bases in between. This CDR3 has 16 residues. The germline V gene encodes CDR1 LNHNV and CDR2 YYDKDF (reference sequence). This receptor was obtained from a woman aged 18-29 years in good health and CMV-seropositive. V gene TRBV15 combines with J gene TRBJ2-6, with D unresolved. Sequencing input: PBMCs. The CDR3 reads CATSTYANSRANVLTF. CDR3 bases: TGTGCCACCAGCACCTATGCTAACTCCCGGGCCAACGTCCTGACTTTC. The complete variable domain, with remaining parts taken from reference TRBV15 and TRBJ2-6, reads DAMVIQNPRYQVTQFGKPVTLSCSQTLNHNVMYWYQQKSSQAPKLLFHYYDKDFNNEADTPDNFQSRRPNTSFCFLDIRSPGLGDTAMYLCATSTYANSRANVLTFGAGSRLTVL.